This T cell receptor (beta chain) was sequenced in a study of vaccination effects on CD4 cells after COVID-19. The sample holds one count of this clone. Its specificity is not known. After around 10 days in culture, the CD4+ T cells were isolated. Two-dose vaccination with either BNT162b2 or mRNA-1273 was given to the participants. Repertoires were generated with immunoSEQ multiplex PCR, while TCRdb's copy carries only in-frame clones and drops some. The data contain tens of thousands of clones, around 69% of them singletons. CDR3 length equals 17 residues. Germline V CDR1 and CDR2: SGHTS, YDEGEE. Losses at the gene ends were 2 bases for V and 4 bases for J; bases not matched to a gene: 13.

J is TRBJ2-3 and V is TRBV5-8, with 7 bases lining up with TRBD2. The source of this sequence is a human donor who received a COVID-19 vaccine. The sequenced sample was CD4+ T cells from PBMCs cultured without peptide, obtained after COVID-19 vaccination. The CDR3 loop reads CASSLSASGKQPDTQYF. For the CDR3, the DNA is TGTGCCAGCAGCTTATCAGCCAGCGGGAAACAGCCAGATACGCAGTATTTT.